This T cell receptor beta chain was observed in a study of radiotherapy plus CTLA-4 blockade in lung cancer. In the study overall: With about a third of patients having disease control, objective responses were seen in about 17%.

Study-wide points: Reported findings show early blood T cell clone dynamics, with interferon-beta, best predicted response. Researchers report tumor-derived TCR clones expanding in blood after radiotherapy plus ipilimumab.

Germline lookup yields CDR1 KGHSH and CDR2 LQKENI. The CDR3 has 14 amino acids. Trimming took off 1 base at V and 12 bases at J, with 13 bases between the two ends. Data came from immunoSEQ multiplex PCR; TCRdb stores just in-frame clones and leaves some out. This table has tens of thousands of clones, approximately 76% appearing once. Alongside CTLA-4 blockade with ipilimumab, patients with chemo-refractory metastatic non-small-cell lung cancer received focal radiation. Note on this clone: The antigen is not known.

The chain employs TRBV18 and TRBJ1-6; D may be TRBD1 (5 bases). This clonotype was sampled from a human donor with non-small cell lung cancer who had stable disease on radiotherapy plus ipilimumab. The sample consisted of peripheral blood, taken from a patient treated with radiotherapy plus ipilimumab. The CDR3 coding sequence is TGTGCCAGCTCACCACAACAGGCCCCTCAACCCCTCCACTTT. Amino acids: CASSPQQAPQPLHF.